Given below is one T cell receptor beta chain in context. Its antigen is not identified. This record comes from a study of T cell responses to AZD1222 COVID-19 vaccine. Notes on the study in general: Spike-wide coverage was observed for vaccine-associated CD4 TCRs, with dominant responses at 160-218 and 743-854. Possibly, clonal diversity was underestimated; donors were largely white British and included more females.

CDR1 is GTSNPN, CDR2 SVGIG, per germline (reference sequence). Germline trimming cut 1 base from V and 4 bases from J; bases unmatched to any gene: 4. The CDR3 consists of 15 residues. The data were produced by immunoSEQ multiplex PCR, yet TCRdb's version contains in-frame clones alone and is incomplete. There are 65,000 to 85,000 clones in the sample; roughly 88% occur only once, and approximately 11% lies in the top ten. The origin of this receptor is an adult who received the MenACWY meningococcal vaccine as a control. The source material was peripheral blood, sampled 28 days after the second dose of the MenACWY control vaccine. This chain joins TRBV30 and TRBJ1-3; 10 positions match TRBD1. The DNA of the CDR3 is TGTGCCTGGAGTGCGGACAGGGGGGCGGGAAACACCATATATTTT. This gives the protein CAWSADRGAGNTIYF.